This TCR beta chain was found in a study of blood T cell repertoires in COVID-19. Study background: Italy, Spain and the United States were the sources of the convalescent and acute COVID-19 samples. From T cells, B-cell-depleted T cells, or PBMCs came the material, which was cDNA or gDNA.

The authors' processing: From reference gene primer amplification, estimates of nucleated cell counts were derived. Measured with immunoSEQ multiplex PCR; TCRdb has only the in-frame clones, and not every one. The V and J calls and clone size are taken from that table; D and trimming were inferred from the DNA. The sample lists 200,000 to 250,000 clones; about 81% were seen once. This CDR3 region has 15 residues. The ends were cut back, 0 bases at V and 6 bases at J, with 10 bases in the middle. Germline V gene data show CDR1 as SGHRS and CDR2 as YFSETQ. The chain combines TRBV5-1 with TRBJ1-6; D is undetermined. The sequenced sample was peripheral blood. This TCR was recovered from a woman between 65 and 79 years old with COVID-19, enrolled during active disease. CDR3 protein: CASSLDSQPNSPLHF. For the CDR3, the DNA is TGCGCCAGCAGCTTGGACTCACAGCCTAATTCACCCCTCCACTTT.